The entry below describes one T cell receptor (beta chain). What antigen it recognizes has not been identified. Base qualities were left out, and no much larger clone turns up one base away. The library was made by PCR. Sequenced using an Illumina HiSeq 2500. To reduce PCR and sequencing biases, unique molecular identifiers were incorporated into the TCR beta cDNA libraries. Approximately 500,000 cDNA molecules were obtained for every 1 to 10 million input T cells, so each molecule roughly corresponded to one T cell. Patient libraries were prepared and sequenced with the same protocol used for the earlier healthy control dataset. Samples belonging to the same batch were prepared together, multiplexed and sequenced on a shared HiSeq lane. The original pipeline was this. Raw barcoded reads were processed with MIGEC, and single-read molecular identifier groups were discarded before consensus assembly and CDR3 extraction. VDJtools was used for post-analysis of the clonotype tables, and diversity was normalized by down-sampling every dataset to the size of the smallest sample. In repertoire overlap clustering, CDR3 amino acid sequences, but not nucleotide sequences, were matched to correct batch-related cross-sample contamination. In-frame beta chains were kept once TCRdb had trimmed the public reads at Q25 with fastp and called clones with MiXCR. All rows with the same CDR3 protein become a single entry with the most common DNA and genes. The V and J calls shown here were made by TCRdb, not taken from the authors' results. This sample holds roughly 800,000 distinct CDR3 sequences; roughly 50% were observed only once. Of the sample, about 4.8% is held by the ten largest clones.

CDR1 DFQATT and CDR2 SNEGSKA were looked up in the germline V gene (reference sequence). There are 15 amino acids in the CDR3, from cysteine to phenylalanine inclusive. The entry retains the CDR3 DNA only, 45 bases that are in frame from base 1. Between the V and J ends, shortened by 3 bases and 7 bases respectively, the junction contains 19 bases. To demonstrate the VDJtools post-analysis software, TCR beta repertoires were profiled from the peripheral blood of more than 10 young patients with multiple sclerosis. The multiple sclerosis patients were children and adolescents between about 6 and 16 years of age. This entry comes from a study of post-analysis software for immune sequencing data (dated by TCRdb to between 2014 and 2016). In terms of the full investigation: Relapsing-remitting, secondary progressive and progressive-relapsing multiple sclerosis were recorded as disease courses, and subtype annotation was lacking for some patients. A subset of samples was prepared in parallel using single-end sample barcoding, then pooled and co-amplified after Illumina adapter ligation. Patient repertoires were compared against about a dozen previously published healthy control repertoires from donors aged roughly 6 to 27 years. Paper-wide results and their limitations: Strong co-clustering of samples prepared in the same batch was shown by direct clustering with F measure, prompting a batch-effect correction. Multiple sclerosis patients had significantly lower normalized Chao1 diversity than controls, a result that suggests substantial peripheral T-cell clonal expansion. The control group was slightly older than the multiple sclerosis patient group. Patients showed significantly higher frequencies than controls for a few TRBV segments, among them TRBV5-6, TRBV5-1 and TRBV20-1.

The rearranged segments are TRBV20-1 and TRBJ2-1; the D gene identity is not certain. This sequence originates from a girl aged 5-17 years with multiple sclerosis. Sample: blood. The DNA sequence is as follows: TGCAGTGCTAGGGGTGGGTTCCAACGTGGGAATGAGCAGTTCTTC. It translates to CSARGGFQRGNEQFF.